This TCR beta chain stems from a study of cytomegalovirus exposure and HLA in healthy donors. 60 Vbeta and 13 Jbeta primers were used in PCR. Per the original data handling: Later, an analysis found tens of millions of unique TCR beta chains, and some 10 million of these were shared. Sequencing was performed with immunoSEQ multiplex PCR; in TCRdb, only in-frame clones are kept and a portion is missing. The DNA was the basis for D and trimming; V, J and clone size are from that table. The sample lists roughly 120,000 clones; about two thirds were seen once. Overall study results and limits: Most of the TCR beta V segments (in an earlier analysis) were productive either about 90% or about 30% of the time.

This CDR3 contains 14 residues. Per the germline V gene, CDR1 is MDHEN and CDR2 is SYDVKM. Germline trimming cut 7 bases from V and 5 bases from J; bases unmatched to any gene: 10. Worth noting for this clone: Its antigen is undetermined.

The source material was PBMCs. The sequence was collected from a woman aged 40 to 55 in good health and CMV-seropositive. The chain has TRBV28 and TRBJ2-7; 8 nucleotides line up with TRBD2. CDR3 nucleotide sequence: TGTGCCAGCACCCCCGTCGGGGGGGAAAACGAGCAGTACTTC. Residues: CASTPVGGENEQYF.